The entry below describes one T cell receptor beta chain. The antigen remains undetermined. Primers: 60 Vbeta forward and 13 Jbeta reverse. TCRdb's copy holds only in-frame clones and misses some; the assay was immunoSEQ multiplex PCR. The table includes about 100,000 clones, under 80% detected once. This record comes from a study of cytomegalovirus exposure and HLA in healthy donors. Study-wide results and caveats: Cytomegalovirus status, reportedly, was diagnosed with high specificity and sensitivity by the classifier.

CDR3 size: 15 residues. Trimming at V came to 3 bases and at J to 5 bases, leaving 6 bases not matched to a gene. Per germline, CDR1 SNHLY and CDR2 FYNNEI. The gene calls are TRBV2 and TRBJ1-5, with 8 bases that match TRBD1. This receptor was obtained from a man in his forties or fifties in good health and CMV-seropositive. Sample: PBMCs. The CDR3 spells CASSDGQGGHQPQHF. As DNA, the CDR3 is TGTGCCAGCAGTGACGGACAGGGAGGACATCAGCCCCAGCATTTT.